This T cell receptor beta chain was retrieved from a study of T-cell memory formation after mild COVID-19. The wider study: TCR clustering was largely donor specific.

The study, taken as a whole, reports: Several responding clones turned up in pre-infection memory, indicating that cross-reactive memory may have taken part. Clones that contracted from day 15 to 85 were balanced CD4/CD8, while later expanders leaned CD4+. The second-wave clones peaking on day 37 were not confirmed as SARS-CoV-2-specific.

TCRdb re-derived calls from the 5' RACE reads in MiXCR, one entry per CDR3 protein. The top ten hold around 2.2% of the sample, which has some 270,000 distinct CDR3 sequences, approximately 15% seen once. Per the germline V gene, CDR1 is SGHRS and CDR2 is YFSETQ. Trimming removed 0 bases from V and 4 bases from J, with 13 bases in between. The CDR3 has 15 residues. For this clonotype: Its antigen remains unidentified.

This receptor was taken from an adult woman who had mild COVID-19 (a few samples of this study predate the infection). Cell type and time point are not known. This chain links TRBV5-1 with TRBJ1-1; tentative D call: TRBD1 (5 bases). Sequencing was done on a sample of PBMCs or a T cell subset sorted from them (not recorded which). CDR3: CASSLGAGRSTEAFF. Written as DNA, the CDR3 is TGCGCCAGCAGCTTGGGGGCAGGGAGGAGCACTGAAGCTTTCTTT. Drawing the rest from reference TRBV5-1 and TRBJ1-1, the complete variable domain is KAGVTQTPRYLIKTRGQQVTLSCSPISGHRSVSWYQQTPGQGLQFLFEYFSETQRNKGNFPGRFSGRQFSNSRSEMNVSTLELGDSALYLCASSLGAGRSTEAFFGQGTRLTVV.